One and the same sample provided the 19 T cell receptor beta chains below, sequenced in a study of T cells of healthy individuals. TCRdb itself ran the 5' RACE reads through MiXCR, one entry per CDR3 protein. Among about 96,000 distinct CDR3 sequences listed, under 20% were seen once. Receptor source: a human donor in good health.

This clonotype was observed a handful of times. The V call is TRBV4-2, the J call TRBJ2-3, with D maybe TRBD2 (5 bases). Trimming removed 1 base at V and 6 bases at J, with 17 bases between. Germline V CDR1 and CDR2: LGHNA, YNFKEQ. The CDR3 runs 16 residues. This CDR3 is CASSQVLQRRPDTQYF. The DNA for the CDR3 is TGTGCCAGCAGCCAAGTTCTCCAGAGGAGGCCGGATACGCAGTATTTT.

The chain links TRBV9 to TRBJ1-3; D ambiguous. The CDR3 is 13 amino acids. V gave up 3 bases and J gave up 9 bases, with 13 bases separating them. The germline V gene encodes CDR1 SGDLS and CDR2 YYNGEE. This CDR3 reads CASSGPNRGTIYF. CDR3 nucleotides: TGTGCCAGCAGCGGGCCCAATCGAGGCACCATATATTTT.

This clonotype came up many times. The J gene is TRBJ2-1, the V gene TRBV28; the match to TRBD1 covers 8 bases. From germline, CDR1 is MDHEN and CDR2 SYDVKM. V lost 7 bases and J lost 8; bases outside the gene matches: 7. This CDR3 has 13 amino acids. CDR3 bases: TGTGCCAGCAAGACGGACAGGGATTATGAGCAGTTCTTC. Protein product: CASKTDRDYEQFF.

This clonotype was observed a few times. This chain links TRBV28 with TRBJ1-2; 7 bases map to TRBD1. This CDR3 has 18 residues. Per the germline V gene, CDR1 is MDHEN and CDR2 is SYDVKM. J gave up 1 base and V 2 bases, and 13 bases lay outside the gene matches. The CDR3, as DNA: TGTGCCAGCAGTTTAGGCCGGGACAGAGTACTCTTTAACTATGGCTACACCTTC. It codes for CASSLGRDRVLFNYGYTF.

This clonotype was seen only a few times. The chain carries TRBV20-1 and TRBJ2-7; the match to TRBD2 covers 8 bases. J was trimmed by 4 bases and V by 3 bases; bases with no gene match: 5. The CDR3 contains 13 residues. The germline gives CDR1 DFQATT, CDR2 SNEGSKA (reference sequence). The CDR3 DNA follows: TGCAGTGCTAGTCGGACTAGCAAGTACGAGCAGTACTTC. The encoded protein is CSASRTSKYEQYF.

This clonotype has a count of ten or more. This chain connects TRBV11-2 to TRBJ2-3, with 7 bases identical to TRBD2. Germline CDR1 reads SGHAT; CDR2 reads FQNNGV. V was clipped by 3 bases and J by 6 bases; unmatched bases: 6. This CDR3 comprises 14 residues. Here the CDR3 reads CASSLGGGTDTQYF. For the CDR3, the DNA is TGTGCCAGCAGCTTGGGGGGGGGGACTGATACGCAGTATTTT.

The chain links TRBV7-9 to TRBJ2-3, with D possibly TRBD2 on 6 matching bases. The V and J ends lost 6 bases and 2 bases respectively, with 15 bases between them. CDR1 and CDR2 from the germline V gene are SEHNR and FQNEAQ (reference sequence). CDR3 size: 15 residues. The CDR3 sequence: CASRETSRPTDTQYF. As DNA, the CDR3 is TGTGCCAGCAGAGAAACTAGCAGGCCCACAGATACGCAGTATTTT.

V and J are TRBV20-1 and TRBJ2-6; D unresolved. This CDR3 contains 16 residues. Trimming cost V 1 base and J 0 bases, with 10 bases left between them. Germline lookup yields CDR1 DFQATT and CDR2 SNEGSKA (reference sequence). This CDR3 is CSARVRSLSGANVLTF. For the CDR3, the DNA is TGCAGTGCTAGAGTTCGGAGTCTCTCTGGGGCCAACGTCCTGACTTTC.

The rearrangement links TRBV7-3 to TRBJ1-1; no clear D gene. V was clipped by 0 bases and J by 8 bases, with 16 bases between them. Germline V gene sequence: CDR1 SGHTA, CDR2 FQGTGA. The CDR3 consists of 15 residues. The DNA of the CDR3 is TGTGCCAGCAGCTTAACTGCTCGGGCTAGAGGGGAAGCTTTCTTT. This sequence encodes CASSLTARARGEAFF.

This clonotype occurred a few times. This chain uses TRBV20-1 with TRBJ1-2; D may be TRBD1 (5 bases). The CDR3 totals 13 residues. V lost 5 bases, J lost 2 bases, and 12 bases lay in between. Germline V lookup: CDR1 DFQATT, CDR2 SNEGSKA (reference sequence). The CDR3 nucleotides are TGCAGTGCTGTAGGGACGGGAAACTATGGCTACACCTTC. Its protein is CSAVGTGNYGYTF.

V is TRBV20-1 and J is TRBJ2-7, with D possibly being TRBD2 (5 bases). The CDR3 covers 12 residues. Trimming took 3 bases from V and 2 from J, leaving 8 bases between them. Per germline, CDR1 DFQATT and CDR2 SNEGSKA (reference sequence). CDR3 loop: CSASRGAYEQYF. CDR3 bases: TGCAGTGCTAGTCGGGGAGCCTACGAGCAGTACTTC.

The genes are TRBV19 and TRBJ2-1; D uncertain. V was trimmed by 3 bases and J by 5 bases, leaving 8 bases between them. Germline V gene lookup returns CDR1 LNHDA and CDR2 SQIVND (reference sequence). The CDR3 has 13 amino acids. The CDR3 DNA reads TGTGCCAGTAGTATGTGGCCAAACAATGAGCAGTTCTTC. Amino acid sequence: CASSMWPNNEQFF.

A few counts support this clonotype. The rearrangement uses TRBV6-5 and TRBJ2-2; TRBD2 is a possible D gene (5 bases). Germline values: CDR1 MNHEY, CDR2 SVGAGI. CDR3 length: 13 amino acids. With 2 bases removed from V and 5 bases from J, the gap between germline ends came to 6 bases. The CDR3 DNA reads TGTGCCAGCAGTTACGGGGAGACCGGGGAGCTGTTTTTT. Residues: CASSYGETGELFF.

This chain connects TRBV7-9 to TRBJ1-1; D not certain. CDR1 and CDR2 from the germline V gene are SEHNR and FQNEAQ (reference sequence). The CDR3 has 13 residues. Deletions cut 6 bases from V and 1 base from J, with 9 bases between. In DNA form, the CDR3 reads TGTGCCAGCAGGTCTAGGGAGAACACTGAAGCTTTCTTT. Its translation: CASRSRENTEAFF.

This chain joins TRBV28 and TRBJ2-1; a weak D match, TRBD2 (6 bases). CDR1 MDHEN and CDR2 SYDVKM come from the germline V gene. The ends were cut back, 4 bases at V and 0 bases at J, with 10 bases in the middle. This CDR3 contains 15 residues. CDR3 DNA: TGTGCCAGCAGTTCACTAGCAAGCTCCTACAATGAGCAGTTCTTC. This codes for CASSSLASSYNEQFF.

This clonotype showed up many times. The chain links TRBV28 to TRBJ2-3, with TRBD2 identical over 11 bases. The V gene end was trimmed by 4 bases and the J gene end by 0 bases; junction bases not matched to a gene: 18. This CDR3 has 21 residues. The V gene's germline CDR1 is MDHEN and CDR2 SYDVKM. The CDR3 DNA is TGTGCCAGCAGTTCACACCTCGGTCTAGCGGGAGGTATTGGTAGCACAGATACGCAGTATTTT. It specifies CASSSHLGLAGGIGSTDTQYF.

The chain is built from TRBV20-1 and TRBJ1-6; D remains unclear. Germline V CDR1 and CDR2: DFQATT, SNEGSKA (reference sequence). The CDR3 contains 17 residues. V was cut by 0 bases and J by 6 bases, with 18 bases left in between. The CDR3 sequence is CSARDLAIWNLNSPLHF. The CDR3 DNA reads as TGCAGTGCTAGAGATTTGGCAATTTGGAACCTTAATTCACCCCTCCACTTT.

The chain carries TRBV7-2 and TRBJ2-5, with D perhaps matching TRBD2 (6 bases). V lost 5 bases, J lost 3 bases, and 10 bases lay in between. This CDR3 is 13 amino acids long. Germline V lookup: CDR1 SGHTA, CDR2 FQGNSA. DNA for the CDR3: TGTGCCAGCAGCCGTAAGCGGGAAGAGACCCAGTACTTC. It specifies CASSRKREETQYF.

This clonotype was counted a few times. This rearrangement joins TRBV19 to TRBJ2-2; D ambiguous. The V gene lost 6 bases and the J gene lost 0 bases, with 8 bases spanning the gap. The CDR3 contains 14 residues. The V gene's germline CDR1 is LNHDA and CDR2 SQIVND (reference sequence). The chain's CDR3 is CASRNSTNTGELFF. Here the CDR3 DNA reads TGTGCCAGTAGGAACAGTACGAACACCGGGGAGCTGTTTTTT.